The subject of this entry is one T cell receptor (beta chain). The sample originates from a study of response to subunit inactivated influenza vaccine. TCRdb called the RT-PCR reads again in MiXCR, with one record for every CDR3 protein. The repertoire holds approximately 500,000 distinct CDR3 sequences, roughly 13% seen once, with less than 15% in the top ten. The V and J ends lost 2 bases and 2 bases respectively, with 16 bases between them. The CDR3 sequence is 16 residues long. The germline V gene has CDR1 SGHAT and CDR2 FQNNGV. The material sequenced was PBMCs from blood, taken roughly 47 days after vaccination. The TCR was taken from a man in his forties or fifties who received an inactivated influenza vaccine. This sequence joins TRBV11-2 and TRBJ2-7; TRBD1 might be the D (6 bases). The DNA of the CDR3 is TGTGCCAGCAGCTTACCTAGATCCGGGACACCCTACGAGCAGTACTTC. This translates into CASSLPRSGTPYEQYF.